This TCR beta chain was sequenced for a study of T cell responses to AZD1222 COVID-19 vaccine. Sequencing was performed with immunoSEQ multiplex PCR; in TCRdb, only in-frame clones are kept and a portion is missing. The data show about 100,000 clones, approximately 89% seen once. Study outcomes and limitations: Most donors were white British, females outnumbered males, and clonal diversity was possibly underestimated. Sampling captured repertoires only after the peak T cell response.

The length of the CDR3 is 11 residues. Germline V CDR1 and CDR2: MNHEY, SMNVEV (reference sequence). J gave up 13 bases and V 5 bases, and 8 bases lay outside the gene matches. A single count supports this clone. No antigen is known for it. The chain combines TRBV27 with TRBJ2-7, with TRBD1 matching over 7 bases. This receptor was taken from an adult in good health. The sequences come from peripheral blood, collected on day 0 of MenACWY control vaccination. The CDR3 spells CASSAGRGHYF. CDR3 bases: TGTGCCAGCAGTGCCGGAAGGGGGCATTACTTC.